Listed here are 22 T cell receptor beta chains from one sample, sequenced in a study of cytomegalovirus exposure and HLA in healthy donors. Amplification used 60 Vbeta primers and 13 Jbeta primers. The protocol was immunoSEQ multiplex PCR, while the TCRdb copy is restricted to in-frame clones and leaves out a portion. This sample carries 170,000 or so clones, with under 2.5% going to the ten biggest clones. The material sequenced was PBMCs. These TCRs come from a man aged 25-45 years in good health and CMV-seronegative.

The rearrangement links TRBV2 to TRBJ2-5; D perhaps matches TRBD2 (7 bases). Matching the DNA end better, TRBJ2-7 makes the J call doubtful. The CDR3 covers 17 residues. The germline V gene encodes CDR1 SNHLY and CDR2 FYNNEI. CDR3: CASSEALGGGLSYEQYF. The CDR3 DNA follows: TGTGCCAGCAGTGAAGCGCTTGGGGGGGGCTTGTCCTACGAGCAGTACTTC.

This rearrangement joins TRBV4-1 to TRBJ2-5; 10 bases fit TRBD1. J lost 5 bases, V lost 4 bases, and 7 bases had no gene match. CDR3 length: 15 amino acids. Germline V gene data show CDR1 as MGHRA and CDR2 as YSYEKL. In nucleotides, the CDR3 is TGCGCCAGCAGCCTGACAGGGGGCTTTTTCGAGACCCAGTACTTC. It translates to CASSLTGGFFETQYF.

The rearrangement links TRBV29-1 to TRBJ2-7; 13 bases map to TRBD2. The germline CDR1 and CDR2 sequences are SQVTM and ANQGSEA. The J segment lost 2 bases and the V segment lost 7 bases, leaving 20 bases of the junction unmatched. This CDR3 comprises 19 residues. CDR3 in DNA: TGCAGCGCCCCCACCCCCGGGACTAGCGGGACCAAACCCACCTACGAGCAGTACTTC. Residues: CSAPTPGTSGTKPTYEQYF.

V usage is TRBV25-1 and J usage is TRBJ1-5, with 7 bases that match TRBD1. Germline trimming cut 3 bases from V and 0 bases from J; bases unmatched to any gene: 5. The CDR3 loop spans 16 amino acids. Germline CDR1 reads MGHDK; CDR2 reads SYGVNS. CDR3 in DNA: TGTGCCAGCAGTGACCAGGGGGACAGTAGCAATCAGCCCCAGCATTTT. Amino acid sequence: CASSDQGDSSNQPQHF. The entire variable domain, with the rest obtained from reference TRBV25-1 and TRBJ1-5, is as follows: EADIYQTPRYLVIGTGKKITLECSQTMGHDKMYWYQQDPGMELHLIHYSYGVNSTEKGDLSSESTVSRIRTEHFPLTLESARPSHTSQYLCASSDQGDSSNQPQHFGDGTRLSIL.

The rearrangement joins TRBV6-5 to TRBJ2-7, with D hard to call. The germline CDR1 and CDR2 sequences are MNHEY and SVGAGI. Trimming cost V 6 bases and J 1 base, with 13 bases left between them. There are 14 residues in the CDR3. CDR3 amino acids: CASSYRPTSYEQYF. The CDR3 DNA reads as TGTGCCAGCAGCTATCGGCCGACTTCCTACGAGCAGTACTTC.

The V and J genes are TRBV9 and TRBJ2-3; D possibly corresponds to TRBD2 (6 bases). The ends were cut back, 7 bases at V and 4 bases at J, with 13 bases in the middle. Per the germline V gene, CDR1 is SGDLS and CDR2 is YYNGEE. The CDR3 consists of 13 residues. The CDR3 DNA is TGTGCCAGCGCTACGGGAGTCGCAGATACGCAGTATTTT. Translating gives CASATGVADTQYF.

This rearrangement joins TRBV7-9 to TRBJ1-5; no reliable D call. The length of the CDR3 is 14 residues. The germline CDR1 and CDR2 sequences are SEHNR and FQNEAQ (reference sequence). The ends were cut back, 4 bases at V and 0 bases at J, with 7 bases in the middle. The CDR3 sequence is CASSSQYSNQPQHF. Written as DNA, the CDR3 is TGTGCCAGCAGCTCTCAGTATAGCAATCAGCCCCAGCATTTT.

The chain has TRBV6-5 and TRBJ1-2, with 10 bases identical to TRBD1. CDR3 length: 14 amino acids. Germline CDR1 and CDR2: MNHEY and SVGAGI. The ends lost 5 bases at V and 7 bases at J; junction bases unmatched: 7. CDR3 in DNA: TGTGCCAGCAGTGACGGGACAGGGGTGATTGGCTACACCTTC. Amino acid sequence: CASSDGTGVIGYTF.

The V gene is TRBV7-3, the J gene TRBJ2-1, with 8 bases aligning to TRBD2. V trimming: 2 bases; J trimming: 4 bases; junction bases outside the gene matches: 10. In germline, CDR1 is SGHTA, CDR2 FQGTGA. This CDR3 comprises 17 residues. The CDR3 bases are TGTGCCAGCAGCTTATATAGGGCTAGCGGGCCGTACAATGAGCAGTTCTTC. Translating gives CASSLYRASGPYNEQFF. The full variable domain, rest sourced from reference TRBV7-3 and TRBJ2-1, is GAGVSQTPSNKVTEKGKYVELRCDPISGHTALYWYRQSLGQGPEFLIYFQGTGAADDSGLPNDRFFAVRPEGSVSTLKIQRTERGDSAVYLCASSLYRASGPYNEQFFGPGTRLTVL.

This chain links TRBV7-2 with TRBJ1-6, with D perhaps matching TRBD1 (6 bases). Looked up from germline, CDR1 is SGHTA and CDR2 is FQGNSA. V gave up 5 bases and J gave up 9 bases, with 20 bases separating them. The CDR3 consists of 16 residues. The CDR3 spells CASSATGQRTGSPLHF. Written as DNA, the CDR3 is TGTGCCAGCAGCGCAACCGGACAGCGGACTGGTTCACCCCTCCACTTT.

The J gene is TRBJ1-3, the V gene TRBV7-9, with 8 bases lining up with TRBD1. The CDR3 loop spans 16 amino acids. Germline V gene data show CDR1 as SEHNR and CDR2 as FQNEAQ (reference sequence). The ends lost 1 base at V and 0 bases at J; junction bases unmatched: 2. For the CDR3, the DNA is TGTGCCAGCAGCTTAGGAGGGACAGGCTCTGGAAACACCATATATTTT. It translates to CASSLGGTGSGNTIYF.

The chain combines TRBV5-1 with TRBJ2-1; 14 nucleotides agree with TRBD2. The ends lost 7 bases at V and 15 bases at J; junction bases unmatched: 12. CDR3 length: 14 residues. Germline CDR1 and CDR2: SGHRS and YFSETQ. The CDR3: CASYFGTSGSRLFF. CDR3 in DNA: TGCGCCAGCTACTTCGGGACTAGCGGGAGTCGGCTGTTCTTC.

V and J are TRBV12-5 and TRBJ1-1; 8 nucleotides align to TRBD1. Losses at the gene ends were 0 bases for V and 5 bases for J; bases not matched to a gene: 8. This CDR3 comprises 16 residues. Germline V lookup: CDR1 LGHNT, CDR2 FRNRAP. The CDR3 loop is CASGLVRGRGRTEAFF. The DNA for the CDR3 is TGTGCTAGTGGTTTGGTACGGGGCAGGGGGCGGACTGAAGCTTTCTTT.

J is TRBJ1-1 and V is TRBV18, with a tentative D call TRBD1 (5 bases). With 4 bases removed from V and 6 bases from J, the gap between germline ends came to 9 bases. The germline V gene has CDR1 KGHSH and CDR2 LQKENI. The CDR3 totals 12 residues. The CDR3 sequence is CASSQDISEAFF. The CDR3 region has the DNA TGTGCCAGCTCACAGGACATTTCTGAAGCTTTCTTT. Using reference TRBV18 and TRBJ1-1 for the parts outside the CDR3, the full variable domain is NAGVMQNPRHLVRRRGQEARLRCSPMKGHSHVYWYRQLPEEGLKFMVYLQKENIIDESGMPKERFSAEFPKEGPSILRIQQVVRGDSAAYFCASSQDISEAFFGQGTRLTVV.

The chain employs TRBV6-4 and TRBJ2-3; D call uncertain. V lost 3 bases and J 2 bases, leaving 9 bases between the germline ends. This CDR3 contains 14 residues. CDR1 and CDR2 (germline): MRHNA, SNTAGT. The CDR3, as DNA: TGTGCCAGCAGTGAAGGCGACTTCACAGATACGCAGTATTTT. Translating gives CASSEGDFTDTQYF.

This rearrangement joins TRBV30 to TRBJ2-7; D gene ambiguous. CDR1 GTSNPN and CDR2 SVGIG come from the germline V gene (reference sequence). This CDR3 contains 13 residues. V gave up 0 bases and J gave up 6 bases, with 12 bases separating them. CDR3 DNA: TGTGCCTGGAGTGTTGGTCTAGTTGGCGAGCAGTACTTC. Amino acid sequence: CAWSVGLVGEQYF.

The genes are TRBV6-5 and TRBJ2-5; weak D call: TRBD1 (6 bases). The assigned J gene may be wrong: the sequence end matches TRBJ2-7 better. CDR1 is MNHEY and CDR2 is SVGAGI in the germline V gene. The CDR3 is 16 amino acids. Here the CDR3 reads CASSYSRGTLSYEQYF. The DNA of the CDR3 is TGTGCCAGCAGTTACTCGAGAGGGACACTCTCCTACGAGCAGTACTTC.

The genes are TRBV11-2 and TRBJ2-1, with 10 bases fitting TRBD2. Germline CDR1 is SGHAT and CDR2 is FQNNGV. With 5 bases clipped from V and 0 bases from J, the junction kept 4 bases outside the gene matches. The CDR3 is made up of 16 amino acids. Here the CDR3 reads CASSPGLAASYNEQFF. The CDR3 region has the DNA TGTGCCAGCAGCCCTGGACTAGCGGCCTCCTACAATGAGCAGTTCTTC. The full variable domain, its missing parts supplied by reference TRBV11-2 and TRBJ2-1, is EAGVAQSPRYKIIEKRQSVAFWCNPISGHATLYWYQQILGQGPKLLIQFQNNGVVDDSQLPKDRFSAERLKGVDSTLKIQPAKLEDSAVYLCASSPGLAASYNEQFFGPGTRLTVL.

The J gene is TRBJ1-3, the V gene TRBV6-5; no reliable D call. V was clipped by 4 bases and J by 5 bases, with 6 bases between them. This CDR3 region has 12 residues. CDR1 MNHEY and CDR2 SVGAGI come from the germline V gene. CDR3 coding DNA: TGTGCCAGCAGTTTCGACAGAAACACCATATATTTT. Its protein is CASSFDRNTIYF.

V gene TRBV11-3 combines with J gene TRBJ2-7, with 8 positions matching TRBD2. The germline V gene encodes CDR1 SGHNT and CDR2 YENEEA. The CDR3 sequence is 16 residues long. V dropped 4 bases and J dropped 7; count of bases not matched to a gene: 15. CDR3 protein: CASSSRSSGSTGEQYF. The CDR3 DNA is TGTGCCAGCAGCTCCCGGTCTAGCGGGTCCACGGGGGAGCAGTACTTC.

J is TRBJ2-1 and V is TRBV5-1; 7 bases align to TRBD1. With 0 bases clipped from V and 3 bases from J, the junction kept 3 bases outside the gene matches. This CDR3 comprises 15 residues. CDR1 is SGHRS and CDR2 is YFSETQ in the germline V gene. In DNA form, the CDR3 reads TGCGCCAGCAGCTTGGGTGGGACAGACTACAATGAGCAGTTCTTC. Protein sequence: CASSLGGTDYNEQFF. Filled out from reference TRBV5-1 and TRBJ2-1, the complete variable domain reads KAGVTQTPRYLIKTRGQQVTLSCSPISGHRSVSWYQQTPGQGLQFLFEYFSETQRNKGNFPGRFSGRQFSNSRSEMNVSTLELGDSALYLCASSLGGTDYNEQFFGPGTRLTVL.

The chain is built from TRBV7-9 and TRBJ2-1, with 8 bases aligning to TRBD2. CDR3 length equals 14 residues. J lost 9 bases, V lost 6 bases, and 10 bases had no gene match. In germline, CDR1 is SEHNR, CDR2 FQNEAQ (reference sequence). As DNA, the CDR3 is TGTGCCAGCAGTTCTGAGTGGGGACTAGTTGAGCAGTTCTTC. As protein: CASSSEWGLVEQFF.